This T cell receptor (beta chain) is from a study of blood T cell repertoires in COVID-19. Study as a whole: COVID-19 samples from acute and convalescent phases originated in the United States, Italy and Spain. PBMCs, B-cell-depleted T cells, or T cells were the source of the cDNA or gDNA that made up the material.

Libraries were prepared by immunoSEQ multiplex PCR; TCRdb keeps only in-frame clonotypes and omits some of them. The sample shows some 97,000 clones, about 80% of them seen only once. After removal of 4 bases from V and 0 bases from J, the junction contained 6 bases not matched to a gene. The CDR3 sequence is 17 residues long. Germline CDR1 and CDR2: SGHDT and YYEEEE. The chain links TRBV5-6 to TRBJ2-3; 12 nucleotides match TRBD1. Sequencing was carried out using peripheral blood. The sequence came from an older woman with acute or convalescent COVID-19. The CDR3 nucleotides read TGTGCCAGCAGCCTCCCGGGACAGGGGGCGAGCACAGATACGCAGTATTTT. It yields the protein CASSLPGQGASTDTQYF.